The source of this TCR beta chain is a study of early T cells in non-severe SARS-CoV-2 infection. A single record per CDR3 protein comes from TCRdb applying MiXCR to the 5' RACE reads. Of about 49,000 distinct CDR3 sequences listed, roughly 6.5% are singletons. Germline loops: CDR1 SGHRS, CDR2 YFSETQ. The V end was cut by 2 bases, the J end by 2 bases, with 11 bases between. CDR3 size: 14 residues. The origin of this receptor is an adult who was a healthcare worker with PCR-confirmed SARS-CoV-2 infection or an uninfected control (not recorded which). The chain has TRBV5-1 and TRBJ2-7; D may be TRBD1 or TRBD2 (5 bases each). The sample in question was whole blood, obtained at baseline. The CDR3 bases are TGCGCCAGCAGCTTCCGGGACCGAACCTACGAGCAGTACTTC. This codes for CASSFRDRTYEQYF.